These 17 T cell receptor beta chains originate from one sample sequenced in a study of human T cells and chemical hapten exposure. TCRdb processed the RACE reads anew with MiXCR; each CDR3 protein has one entry. The sample consists of around 70,000 distinct CDR3 sequences, under 7.5% of them appearing once. Indicated time point: healthy volunteer bleed at 6 weeks. Whole blood that had not been fractionated was the source of extracted total RNA. The material sequenced was whole blood. These receptors all stem from a female donor in good health. Some clones in this sample may be carry-over from other donors' samples.

In this sample, this clonotype turned up many times. This chain links TRBV28 with TRBJ1-2, with TRBD1 matching over 9 bases. Germline CDR1 reads MDHEN; CDR2 reads SYDVKM. The CDR3 extends over 13 amino acids. Trimming took 6 bases from V and 3 from J; bases not matched to a gene: 2. CDR3 in amino acids: CASRTGGYYGYTF. DNA for the CDR3: TGTGCCAGCAGGACAGGGGGTTACTATGGCTACACCTTC.

This clonotype was seen repeatedly, ten times or more. The rearrangement uses TRBV3-1 and TRBJ2-2; maybe TRBD2 (6 bases). The CDR3 covers 14 residues. Trimming removed 6 bases at V and 2 bases at J, with 10 bases between. The germline gives CDR1 LGHDT, CDR2 YNNKEL (reference sequence). The CDR3 here is CASSNGLNTGELFF. Here the CDR3 DNA reads TGTGCCAGCAGTAACGGACTAAACACCGGGGAGCTGTTTTTT.

This clonotype was found many times. The gene calls are TRBV27 and TRBJ1-6; 10 nucleotides match TRBD1. With V trimmed by 5 bases and J by 13 bases, 8 bases remained unmatched. The CDR3 length is 14 residues. The germline gives CDR1 MNHEY, CDR2 SMNVEV (reference sequence). CDR3 sequence reads: CASSADRGLGPLHF. The CDR3 DNA is TGTGCCAGCAGTGCCGACAGGGGGCTGGGGCCCCTCCACTTT.

This clonotype was seen many times. The chain couples TRBV10-3 to TRBJ1-6, with a weak D call TRBD1 (6 bases). This CDR3 region has 13 residues. V was cut by 4 bases and J by 9 bases, with 10 bases left in between. In germline, CDR1 is ENHRY, CDR2 SYGVKD. CDR3: CAISANRVSPLHF. In DNA form, the CDR3 reads TGTGCCATCAGTGCAAACAGGGTTTCACCCCTCCACTTT.

This clonotype was counted many times. This chain links TRBV28 with TRBJ1-3; D unclear. V gave up 5 bases and J gave up 6 bases, with 11 bases separating them. Per germline, CDR1 MDHEN and CDR2 SYDVKM. The length of the CDR3 is 13 residues. The CDR3: CASSLLPLNTIYF. The CDR3 coding sequence is TGTGCCAGCAGTCTCCTACCATTAAACACCATATATTTT.

This clonotype was recorded at least ten times. The chain carries TRBV6-5 and TRBJ2-1; 13 nucleotides match TRBD2. J was trimmed by 6 bases and V by 5 bases; bases with no gene match: 7. From germline, CDR1 is MNHEY and CDR2 SVGAGI. This CDR3 is built from 16 residues. In nucleotides, the CDR3 is TGTGCCAGCAGTATGCTACTAGCGGGAGGGCCCAATGAGCAGTTCTTC. Its translation is CASSMLLAGGPNEQFF.

This clonotype appeared a few times. This sequence joins TRBV25-1 and TRBJ1-2; possibly TRBD1 for D (6 bases). Per germline, CDR1 MGHDK and CDR2 SYGVNS. The CDR3 has 12 residues. V lost 3 bases to trimming and J lost 8 bases, with 10 bases between them. CDR3 in amino acids: CASSDRGYGYTF. CDR3 bases: TGTGCCAGCAGTGACAGGGGTTACGGCTACACCTTC.

This clonotype was counted ten times or more. This chain links TRBV4-2 with TRBJ2-3, with D possibly being TRBD1 or TRBD2 (6 bases each). The CDR3 has 17 residues. Trimming cost V 0 bases and J 3 bases, with 16 bases left between them. Germline V gene data show CDR1 as LGHNA and CDR2 as YNFKEQ. The CDR3 loop reads CASSQDLAERGTDTQYF. CDR3 in DNA: TGTGCCAGCAGCCAAGATTTAGCGGAGAGGGGGACAGATACGCAGTATTTT.

V usage is TRBV6-6 and J usage is TRBJ1-2; possibly TRBD1 for D (6 bases). V was clipped by 4 bases and J by 9 bases, with 15 bases between them. This CDR3 is 13 amino acids long. Germline V CDR1 and CDR2: MNHNY, SVGAGI (reference sequence). CDR3 region: CASSFNGRGSYTF. In DNA, the CDR3 is TGTGCCAGCAGTTTCAACGGCAGGGGAAGCTACACCTTC.

The rearrangement joins TRBV28 to TRBJ2-3; 9 bases map to TRBD2. Germline V CDR1 and CDR2: MDHEN, SYDVKM. The CDR3 length is 18 residues. Unmatched junction bases numbered 13, after V lost 4 bases and J lost 2 bases. Here the CDR3 reads CASSSVPLAGIFTDTQYF. As DNA, the CDR3 is TGTGCCAGCAGTTCAGTCCCTCTAGCGGGGATTTTCACAGATACGCAGTATTTT.

This clonotype has a count of ten or more. In DNA form, the CDR3 reads TGCGCCAGCAGCTTGGCGGAATCGCTTGGGGGCACGCAGTATTTT. It encodes CASSLAESLGGTQYF. The chain carries TRBV5-1 and TRBJ2-3, with D possibly matching TRBD1 (6 bases). The germline V gene has CDR1 SGHRS and CDR2 YFSETQ. CDR3 length: 15 amino acids. V was trimmed by 0 bases and J by 9 bases, leaving 17 bases between them. The full variable domain, in which reference TRBV5-1 and TRBJ2-3 provide the parts outside the CDR3, is KAGVTQTPRYLIKTRGQQVTLSCSPISGHRSVSWYQQTPGQGLQFLFEYFSETQRNKGNFPGRFSGRQFSNSRSEMNVSTLELGDSALYLCASSLAESLGGTQYFGPGTRLTVL.

V gene TRBV29-1 combines with J gene TRBJ1-5, with D unresolved. Germline CDR1 and CDR2: SQVTM and ANQGSEA. V was cut by 4 bases and J by 3 bases, with 7 bases left in between. The CDR3 is 12 residues long. The CDR3 coding sequence is TGCAGCGTTGGGCAGTACAATCAGCCCCAGCATTTT. This translates into CSVGQYNQPQHF.

In this sample, this clonotype turned up many times. The chain recombines TRBV27 with TRBJ2-3; tentatively, D is TRBD2 (5 bases). CDR1 and CDR2 (germline): MNHEY, SMNVEV (reference sequence). The CDR3 is made up of 11 amino acids. The V end was cut by 8 bases, the J end by 6 bases, with 9 bases between. CDR3 loop: CASHVADTQYF. For the CDR3, the DNA is TGTGCCAGCCATGTAGCGGATACGCAGTATTTT.

This clonotype has at least ten counts. This chain joins TRBV5-1 and TRBJ2-1; D unresolved. Germline assignment: CDR1 SGHRS and CDR2 YFSETQ. Deletions cut 0 bases from V and 8 bases from J, with 12 bases between. The CDR3 totals 14 residues. The CDR3 sequence: CASSLDPEADEQFF. CDR3 bases: TGCGCCAGCAGCTTGGACCCCGAGGCGGATGAGCAGTTCTTC.

DNA of the CDR3: TGTGCCAGCAGTAAACGACAACTCCCAAACACTGAAGCTTTCTTT. Translation: CASSKRQLPNTEAFF. The chain links TRBV6-2 or TRBV6-3 to TRBJ1-1; D gene unclear. This CDR3 is 15 amino acids long. Germline V gene lookup returns CDR1 MNHEY and CDR2 SVGEGT. V lost 5 bases, J lost 2 bases, and 15 bases lay in between.

This clonotype was observed a few times. V is TRBV12-3 or TRBV12-4 and J is TRBJ2-5; 9 positions match TRBD2. CDR3 length: 17 residues. V dropped 4 bases and J dropped 5; count of bases not matched to a gene: 14. The CDR3, as DNA: TGTGCCAGCAGTTCTTATATGAGCGGGAGGAAGGGGGAGACCCAGTACTTC. Protein sequence: CASSSYMSGRKGETQYF.

This clonotype has ten or more counts. V is TRBV29-1 and J is TRBJ2-3; the D gene could be TRBD1 or TRBD2 (5 bases each). Germline V gene sequence: CDR1 SQVTM, CDR2 ANQGSEA. This CDR3 is built from 13 residues. V was clipped by 3 bases and J by 4 bases, with 11 bases between them. The CDR3: CSVDWGSADTQYF. CDR3 bases: TGCAGCGTTGACTGGGGGAGCGCAGATACGCAGTATTTT.